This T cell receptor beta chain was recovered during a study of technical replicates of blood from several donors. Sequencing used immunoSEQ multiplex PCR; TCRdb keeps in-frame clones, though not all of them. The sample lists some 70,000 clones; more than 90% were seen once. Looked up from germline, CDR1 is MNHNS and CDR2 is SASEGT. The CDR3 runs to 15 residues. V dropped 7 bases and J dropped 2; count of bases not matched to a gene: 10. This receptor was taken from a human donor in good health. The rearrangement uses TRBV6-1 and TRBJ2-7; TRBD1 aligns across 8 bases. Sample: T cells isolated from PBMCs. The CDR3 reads CASTRTGSITYEQYF. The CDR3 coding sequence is TGTGCCAGCACACGGACAGGGTCCATTACCTACGAGCAGTACTTC.